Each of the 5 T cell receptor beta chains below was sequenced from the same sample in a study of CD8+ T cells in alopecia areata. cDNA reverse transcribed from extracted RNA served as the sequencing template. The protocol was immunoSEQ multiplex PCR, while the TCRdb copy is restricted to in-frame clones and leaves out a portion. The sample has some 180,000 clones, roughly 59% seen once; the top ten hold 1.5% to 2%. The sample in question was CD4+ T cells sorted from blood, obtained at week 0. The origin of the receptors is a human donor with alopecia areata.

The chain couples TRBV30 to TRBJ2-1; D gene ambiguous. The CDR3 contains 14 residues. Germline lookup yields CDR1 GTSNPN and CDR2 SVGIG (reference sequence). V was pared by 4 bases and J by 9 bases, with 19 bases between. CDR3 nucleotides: TGTGCCTGGAACGCAGACCCAAGGTTTGGTGAGCAGTTCTTC. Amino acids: CAWNADPRFGEQFF.

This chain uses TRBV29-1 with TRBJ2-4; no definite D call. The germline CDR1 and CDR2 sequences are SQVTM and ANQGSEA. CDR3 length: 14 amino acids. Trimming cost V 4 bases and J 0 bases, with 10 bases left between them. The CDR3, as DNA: TGCAGCGTTGTATACAACGCAGCCAAAAACATTCAGTACTTC. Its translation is CSVVYNAAKNIQYF. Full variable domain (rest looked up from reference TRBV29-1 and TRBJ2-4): SAVISQKPSRDICQRGTSLTIQCQVDSQVTMMFWYRQQPGQSLTLIATANQGSEATYESGFVIDKFPISRPNLTFSTLTVSNMSPEDSSIYLCSVVYNAAKNIQYFGAGTRLSVL.

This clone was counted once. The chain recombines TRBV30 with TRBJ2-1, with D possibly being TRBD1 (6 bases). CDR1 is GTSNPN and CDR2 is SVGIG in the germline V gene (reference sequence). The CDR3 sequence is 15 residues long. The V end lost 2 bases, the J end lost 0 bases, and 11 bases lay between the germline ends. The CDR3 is CAWSNGQISYNEQFF. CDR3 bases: TGTGCCTGGAGTAACGGACAGATCTCCTACAATGAGCAGTTCTTC.

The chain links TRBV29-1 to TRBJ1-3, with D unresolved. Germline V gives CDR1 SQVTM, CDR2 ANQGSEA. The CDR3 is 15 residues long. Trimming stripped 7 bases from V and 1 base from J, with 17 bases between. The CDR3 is CSASESPVSGNTIYF. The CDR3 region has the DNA TGCAGCGCAAGCGAGAGTCCCGTTTCTGGAAACACCATATATTTT.

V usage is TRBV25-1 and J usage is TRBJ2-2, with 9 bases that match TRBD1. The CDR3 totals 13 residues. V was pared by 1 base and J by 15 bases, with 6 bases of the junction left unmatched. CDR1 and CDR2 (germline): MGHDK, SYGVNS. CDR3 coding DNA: TGTGCCAGCAGTGAATGGGACAGGGAAGGAGTGTTTTTT. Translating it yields CASSEWDREGVFF.